Sequencing of this T cell receptor (beta chain) was carried out in a study of shared clonotypes between healthy human individuals. Study-level results: Larger estimated richness was generally recorded for naive subsets relative to memory subsets.

The germline CDR1 and CDR2 sequences are SGHDT and YYEEEE. This CDR3 comprises 14 residues. V was trimmed by 2 bases and J by 2 bases, leaving 10 bases between them. With respect to this clone: No antigen is known for it.

In the sorted-subset replicate PCRs, about 190 ng DNA, around 30,000 T cell genomes, was used. The repertoire was sequenced with immunoSEQ multiplex PCR; TCRdb's copy has only in-frame clones and lacks some. The sample yields about 530,000 clones, 90% to 96% seen once. The TCR originated in a woman aged 25 to 39 in good health. The material sequenced was naive CD4+ T cells sorted from blood. Subset in this sample: CD45RA+ positively selected. The rearrangement links TRBV5-6 to TRBJ1-1; D is uncertain. CDR3 DNA sequence: TGTGCCAGCAGCTTCAAAGAACCTAACACTGAAGCTTTCTTT. Amino acid sequence: CASSFKEPNTEAFF.